This T cell receptor beta chain was documented in a study of T cell responses to AZD1222 COVID-19 vaccine (dated by TCRdb to the early 2020s). General notes on the study: TCR sequencing covered some 250 trial participants: 200 to 220 given two doses of AZD1222 and approximately 26 given two doses of MenACWY control vaccine. Enrollment into the trials was organized by age into subgroups of 18-55, 56-69 and 70-plus years, and those subgroups contained about 160, 30 and 59 TCR-sequenced participants, respectively.

The CDR3 regions of human TCRbeta chains were analyzed by immunosequencing. Per the original workflow: TCRs in the repertoires were matched against a reference library of SARS-CoV-2-specific TCRs that had been generated with the MIRA antigen-specificity platform. Breadth was defined as the fraction of unique TCRs that were SARS-CoV-2-associated. Depth was defined as the fraction of total T cells that were SARS-CoV-2-associated. Using the MIRA data, each spike-specific TCR was mapped to the spike region that the TCR reacts to and placed in a CD4 or CD8 class. Log10-transformed breadth and depth values were compared by one-way ANOVA with Sidak's multiple comparisons tests. This is the immuneACCESS table as TCRdb keeps it, with only in-frame sequences that have V and J called. A part of the clones is gone; compared with another copy, unresolved V genes explain less than half, and the rest is unexplained. The V and J calls and clone size come from that table; D and trimming were worked out from the DNA. The sample data list 200,000 to 250,000 clones, and about 94% of these were observed just once. Around 1.7% of the sample goes to the ten largest clones.

The CDR3 goes from the cysteine to the phenylalanine over 16 residues. The read is trimmed to its CDR3 DNA, 48 bases read in frame from base 1. Based on the germline V gene, the CDR1 and CDR2 sequences are MRHNA and SNTAGT. The junction carries 9 bases between V and J, which are trimmed by 0 bases and 0 bases respectively. What the authors observed across the whole study: Because no samples from the day 14 peak response were available, repertoires could be characterized only after the peak T cell response. Only six AZD1222 recipients were SARS-CoV-2 seropositive at baseline, limiting conclusions about previously exposed vaccinees. In the small 56-69-year group, the increase in depth fell short of significance, most likely because of low power. The whole spike protein was spanned by vaccine-associated CD4 TCRs, and dominant responses were seen in regions 160-218 and 743-854. Participants were mostly white British, with more females than males. The authors suggested clonal diversity may have been underestimated. Reportedly, almost half of the unique spike-specific TCRs recognized epitopes lying outside the regions that are mutated in the B.1.351 and B.1.1.7 variants. After two AZD1222 doses, both the breadth and the depth of spike-specific TCRs were significantly higher than at day 0 and than in MenACWY recipients.

Read against the paper, the sample's time point label means: about 28 days (+/-7) after the second vaccine dose. Explained via the paper, the treatment or condition label denotes: meningococcal conjugate vaccine given as trial control. Vaccinee samples were obtained from the UK trials COV001 and COV002, which included a single-blind randomized controlled phase 2/3 trial of AZD1222 (ChAdOx1 nCoV-19) in healthy adults. For TCRbeta chain sequencing, PBMC samples from trial participants were taken at day 0 and at day 28 after the second dose. With respect to this clone: Its cognate antigen has yet to be identified. Per-base quality was not reported, and no clone a single base away is much larger than it.

Here the sequenced sample was peripheral blood, taken 28 days after the second dose of the MenACWY control vaccine. This sequence originates from an adult who received the MenACWY meningococcal vaccine as a control. This chain joins TRBV6-4 to TRBJ1-5; matching of 5 bases hints at TRBD1 as the D gene. This receptor carries the CDR3 CASSDSWGDSNQPQHF. DNA sequence: TGTGCCAGCAGTGACTCTTGGGGCGATAGCAATCAGCCCCAGCATTTT.